Ten or more counts support the clone carrying this T cell receptor beta chain. This record belongs to a study of response to subunit inactivated influenza vaccine. In TCRdb, the RT-PCR reads were re-called with MiXCR into one record per CDR3 protein. The table shows roughly 570,000 distinct CDR3 sequences, with approximately 12% occurring only once. Sample: PBMCs from blood, taken more than 35 days after vaccination. The sequence was obtained from a man between 45 and 60 years old who received an inactivated influenza vaccine.

CDR3 amino acids: CASSLVLGQETQYF. The CDR3 coding sequence is TGTGCCAGCAGCTTAGTGTTGGGGCAAGAGACCCAGTACTTC. The chain carries TRBV7-9 and TRBJ2-5; D is unclear. The CDR3 is 14 residues long. The V gene lost 1 base and the J gene lost 2 bases, with 8 bases spanning the gap. Germline V CDR1 and CDR2: SEHNR, FQNEAQ (reference sequence).